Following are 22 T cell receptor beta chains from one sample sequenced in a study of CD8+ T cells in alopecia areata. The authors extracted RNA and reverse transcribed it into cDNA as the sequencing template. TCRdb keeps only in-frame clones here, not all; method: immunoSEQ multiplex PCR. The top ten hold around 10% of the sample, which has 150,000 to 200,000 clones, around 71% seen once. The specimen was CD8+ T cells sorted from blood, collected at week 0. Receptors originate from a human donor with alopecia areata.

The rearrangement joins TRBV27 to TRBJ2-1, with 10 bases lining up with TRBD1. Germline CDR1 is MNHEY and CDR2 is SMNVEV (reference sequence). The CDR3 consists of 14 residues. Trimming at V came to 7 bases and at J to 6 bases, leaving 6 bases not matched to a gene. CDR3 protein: CASNRQGAINEQFF. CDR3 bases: TGTGCCAGCAACCGACAGGGGGCGATCAATGAGCAGTTCTTC.

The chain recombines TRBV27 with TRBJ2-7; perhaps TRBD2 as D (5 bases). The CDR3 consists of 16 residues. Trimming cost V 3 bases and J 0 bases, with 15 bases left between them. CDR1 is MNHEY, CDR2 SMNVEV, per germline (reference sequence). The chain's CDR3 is CASSLIGLPSSYEQYF. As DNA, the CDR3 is TGTGCCAGCAGTTTGATCGGACTGCCGAGCTCCTACGAGCAGTACTTC.

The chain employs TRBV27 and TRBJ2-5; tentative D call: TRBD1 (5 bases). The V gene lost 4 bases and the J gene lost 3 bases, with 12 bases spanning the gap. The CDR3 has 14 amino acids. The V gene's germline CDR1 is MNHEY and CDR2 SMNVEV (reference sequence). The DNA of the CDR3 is TGTGCCAGCAGTTCATACCAGGGAAAAGAGACCCAGTACTTC. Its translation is CASSSYQGKETQYF.

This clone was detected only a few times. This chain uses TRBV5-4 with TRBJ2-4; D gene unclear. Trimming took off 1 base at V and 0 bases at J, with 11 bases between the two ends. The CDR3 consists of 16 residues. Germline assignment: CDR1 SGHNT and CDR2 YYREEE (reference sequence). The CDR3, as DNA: TGTGCCAGCAGCTTGTGGTCGGGCCTAGCCAAAAACATTCAGTACTTC. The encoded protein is CASSLWSGLAKNIQYF.

Here the CDR3 reads CASSQPGQGINEQFF. CDR3 nucleotides: TGCGCCAGCAGCCAGCCGGGACAGGGTATTAATGAGCAGTTCTTC. The chain links TRBV4-1 to TRBJ2-1, with 9 bases identical to TRBD1. CDR1 MGHRA and CDR2 YSYEKL come from the germline V gene. The trim removed 3 bases at V and 7 bases at J, leaving 7 bases unmatched. The CDR3 is 15 amino acids.

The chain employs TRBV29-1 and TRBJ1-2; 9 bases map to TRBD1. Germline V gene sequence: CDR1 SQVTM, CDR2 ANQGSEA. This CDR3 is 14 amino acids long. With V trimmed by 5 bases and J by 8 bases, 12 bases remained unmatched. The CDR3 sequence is CSVPGTGPQEGYTF. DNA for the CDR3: TGCAGCGTTCCCGGGACAGGGCCTCAAGAGGGCTACACCTTC.

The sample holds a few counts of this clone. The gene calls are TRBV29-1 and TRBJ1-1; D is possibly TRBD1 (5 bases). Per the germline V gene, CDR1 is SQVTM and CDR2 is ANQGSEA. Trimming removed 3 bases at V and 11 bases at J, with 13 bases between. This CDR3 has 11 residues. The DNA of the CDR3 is TGCAGCGTTGACTACCGGGGCGGCGCTTTCTTT. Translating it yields CSVDYRGGAFF.

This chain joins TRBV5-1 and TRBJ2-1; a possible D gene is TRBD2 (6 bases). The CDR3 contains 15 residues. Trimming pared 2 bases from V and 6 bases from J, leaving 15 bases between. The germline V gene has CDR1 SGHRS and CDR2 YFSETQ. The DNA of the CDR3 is TGCGCCAGCAGCTTTGCGCAGGGAGGCCTCAATGAGCAGTTCTTC. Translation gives CASSFAQGGLNEQFF.

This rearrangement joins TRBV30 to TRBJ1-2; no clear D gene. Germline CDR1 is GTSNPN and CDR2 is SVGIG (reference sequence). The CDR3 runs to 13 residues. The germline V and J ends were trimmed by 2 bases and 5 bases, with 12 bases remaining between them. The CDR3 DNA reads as TGTGCCTGGAGTCCTGATTCAGAATATGGCTACACCTTC. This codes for CAWSPDSEYGYTF.

The CDR3 spells CSVGPTDNYGYTF. For the CDR3, the DNA is TGCAGCGTCGGGCCGACAGATAACTATGGCTACACCTTC. The chain joins TRBV29-1 to TRBJ1-2; a possible D gene is TRBD1 (5 bases). Germline CDR1 SQVTM, CDR2 ANQGSEA. Trimming pared 6 bases from V and 1 base from J, leaving 12 bases between. The CDR3 contains 13 residues.

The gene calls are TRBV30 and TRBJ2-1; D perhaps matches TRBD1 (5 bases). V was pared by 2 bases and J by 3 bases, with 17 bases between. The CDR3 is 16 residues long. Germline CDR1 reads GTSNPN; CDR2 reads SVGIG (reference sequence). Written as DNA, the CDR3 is TGTGCCTGGAGTCAAGGGGAATGGCCTCTCTACAATGAGCAGTTCTTC. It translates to CAWSQGEWPLYNEQFF.

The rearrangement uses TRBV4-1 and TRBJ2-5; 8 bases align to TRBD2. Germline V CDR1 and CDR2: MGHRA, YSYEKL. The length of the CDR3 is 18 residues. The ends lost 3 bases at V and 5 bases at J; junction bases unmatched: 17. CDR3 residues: CASSHFLLLAGQRETQYF. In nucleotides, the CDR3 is TGCGCCAGCAGCCACTTCCTCCTCTTAGCGGGGCAACGGGAGACCCAGTACTTC.

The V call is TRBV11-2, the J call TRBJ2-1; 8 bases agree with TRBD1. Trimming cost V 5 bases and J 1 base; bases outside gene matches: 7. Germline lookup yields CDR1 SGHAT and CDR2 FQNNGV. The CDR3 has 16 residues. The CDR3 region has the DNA TGTGCCAGCAGCGAGATCAGGGGGCCATCCTACAATGAGCAGTTCTTC. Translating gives CASSEIRGPSYNEQFF.

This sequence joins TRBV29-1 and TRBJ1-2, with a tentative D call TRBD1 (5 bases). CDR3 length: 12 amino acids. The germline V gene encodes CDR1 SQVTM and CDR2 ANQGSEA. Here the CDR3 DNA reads TGCAGTGGGACGGCTGCTAACTATGGCTACACCTTC. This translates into CSGTAANYGYTF.

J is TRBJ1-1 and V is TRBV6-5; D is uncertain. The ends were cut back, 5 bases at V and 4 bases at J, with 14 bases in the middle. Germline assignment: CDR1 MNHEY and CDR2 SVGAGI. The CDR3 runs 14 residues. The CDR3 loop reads CASSPREGVTEAFF. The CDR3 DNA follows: TGTGCCAGCAGTCCGAGGGAGGGCGTCACTGAAGCTTTCTTT.

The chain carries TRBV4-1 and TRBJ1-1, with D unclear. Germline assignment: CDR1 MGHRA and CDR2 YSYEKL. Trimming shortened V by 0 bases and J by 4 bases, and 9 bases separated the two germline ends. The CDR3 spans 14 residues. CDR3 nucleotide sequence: TGCGCCAGCAGCCAAGATGTTTGGGGCACTGAAGCTTTCTTT. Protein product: CASSQDVWGTEAFF.

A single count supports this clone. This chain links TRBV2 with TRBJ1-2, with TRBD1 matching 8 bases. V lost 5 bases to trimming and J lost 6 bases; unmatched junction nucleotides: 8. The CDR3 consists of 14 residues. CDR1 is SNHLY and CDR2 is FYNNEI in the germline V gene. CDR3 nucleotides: TGTGCCAGCAGTCCAACAGGGGGGAGAGATGGCTACACCTTC. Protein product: CASSPTGGRDGYTF.

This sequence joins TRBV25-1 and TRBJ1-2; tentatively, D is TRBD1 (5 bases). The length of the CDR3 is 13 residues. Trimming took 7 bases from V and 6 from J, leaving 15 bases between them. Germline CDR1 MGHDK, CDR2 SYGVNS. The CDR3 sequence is CASTTLRGDGYTF. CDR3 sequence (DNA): TGTGCCAGCACCACCCTAAGGGGTGATGGCTACACCTTC.

The DNA of the CDR3 is TGCAGCGTTGACGACGGGGCGCTCACTGAAGCTTTCTTT. Amino acid sequence: CSVDDGALTEAFF. V usage is TRBV29-1 and J usage is TRBJ1-1; tentative D call: TRBD1 (5 bases). V lost 3 bases to trimming and J lost 4 bases, with 12 bases between them. The CDR3 covers 13 residues. CDR1 and CDR2 (germline): SQVTM, ANQGSEA.

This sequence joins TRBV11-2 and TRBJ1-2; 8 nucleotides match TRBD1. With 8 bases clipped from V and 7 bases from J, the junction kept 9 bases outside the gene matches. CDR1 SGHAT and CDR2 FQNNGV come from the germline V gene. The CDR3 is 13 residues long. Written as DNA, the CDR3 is TGTGCCAGCGGAATCCAGGGGGCTGGTGGCTACACCTTC. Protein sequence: CASGIQGAGGYTF.

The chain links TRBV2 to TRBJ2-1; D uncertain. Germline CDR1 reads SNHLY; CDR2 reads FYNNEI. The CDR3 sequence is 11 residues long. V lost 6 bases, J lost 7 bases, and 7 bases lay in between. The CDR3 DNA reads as TGTGCCAGCAGCCTGGGGAATGAGCAGTTCTTC. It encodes CASSLGNEQFF.

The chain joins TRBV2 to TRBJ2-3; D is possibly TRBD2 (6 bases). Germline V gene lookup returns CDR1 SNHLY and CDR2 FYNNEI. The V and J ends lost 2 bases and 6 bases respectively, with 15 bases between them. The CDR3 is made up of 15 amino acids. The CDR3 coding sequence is TGTGCCAGCAGTGAACGAGCGGGTACGGAGGATACGCAGTATTTT. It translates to CASSERAGTEDTQYF.